This T cell receptor beta chain derives from a study of OX40 agonist ivuxolimab in advanced cancers. Only in-frame clones appear in the TCRdb table, and some are missing; sequencing was by immunoSEQ multiplex PCR. The sample lists 70,000 to 85,000 clones, approximately 92% occurring once. Germline values: CDR1 MNHEY, CDR2 SVGAGI. This CDR3 is built from 13 residues. With V trimmed by 4 bases and J by 4 bases, 1 base remained unmatched. The TCR comes from an adult with an advanced solid tumor such as melanoma, head and neck, liver or kidney cancer. The chain uses TRBV6-5 and TRBJ2-1; 7 nucleotides match TRBD1. This material consisted of CD4+ or CD8+ T cells sorted from blood, taken in a trial of the OX40 agonist ivuxolimab. The CDR3 DNA reads TGTGCCAGCAGTTGGGGACAGTACAATGAGCAGTTCTTC. Its translation: CASSWGQYNEQFF.